Below, 3 T cell receptor beta chains from the same sample are listed, as sequenced in a study. TCRdb fed the 5' RACE reads into MiXCR, producing one record per CDR3 protein. Of about 8,600 distinct CDR3 sequences in the sample, about 16% were seen once. Sequencing input: memory CD4+ T cells sorted from blood. The subset: memory CD4+ T cells, CD4+CD45RO+CD25-. These receptors came from a female donor with breast cancer.

This clonotype is categorized as medium-sized (0.01 to 0.1%). The chain is built from TRBV20-1 and TRBJ2-3; D call uncertain. Germline CDR1 is DFQATT and CDR2 is SNEGSKA (reference sequence). The CDR3 runs to 12 residues. The CDR3 DNA is TGCACCGCACTTGGAAACACAGATACGCAGTATTTT. Translated, it gives CTALGNTDTQYF.

This clonotype has more than one count but fewer than ten. The V and J genes are TRBV11-1 and TRBJ2-3; no reliable D call. Trimming cost V 4 bases and J 2 bases, with 10 bases left between them. CDR1 SGHAT and CDR2 FQDESV come from the germline V gene (reference sequence). The CDR3 spans 14 residues. The DNA for the CDR3 is TGTGCCAGCAGCTCGTCCAGATACACAGATACGCAGTATTTT. Encoded protein: CASSSSRYTDTQYF.

This clonotype is labeled as medium-sized (0.01 to 0.1%). The chain joins TRBV7-2 to TRBJ2-7; 10 bases match TRBD2. V lost 6 bases to trimming and J lost 1 base; unmatched junction nucleotides: 3. The CDR3 is made up of 14 amino acids. The germline V gene encodes CDR1 SGHTA and CDR2 FQGNSA. The CDR3 sequence is CASRQTSGSYEQYF. The CDR3 nucleotides read TGTGCCAGCAGACAGACTAGCGGGTCCTACGAGCAGTACTTC.